The 31 T cell receptor beta chains below all came from one sample that was sequenced in a study of T cells in Graves' hyperthyroidism and ophthalmopathy. TCR beta CDR3 sequences were amplified from RNA transcripts. TCR CDR3 underwent first-round RT-PCR with the HTBI primer set. Each CDR3 protein gets one entry after TCRdb re-called the multiplex PCR reads with MiXCR. The sample includes fewer than 350,000 distinct CDR3 sequences, around a fifth of them seen just once. What was sequenced was blood. These receptors all come from a woman aged 45-60 years with Graves' hyperthyroidism.

This clonotype was counted many times. The chain recombines TRBV7-9 with TRBJ1-1, with D uncertain. Germline lookup yields CDR1 SEHNR and CDR2 FQNEAQ (reference sequence). This CDR3 is built from 15 residues. The V end lost 0 bases, the J end lost 0 bases, and 8 bases lay between the germline ends. CDR3 bases: TGTGCCAGCAGCTTAGCGCGTACCATGAACACTGAAGCTTTCTTT. Amino acid sequence: CASSLARTMNTEAFF.

This clonotype was detected ten times or more. J is TRBJ2-5 and V is TRBV5-6; D not certain. Trimming shortened V by 2 bases and J by 4 bases, and 9 bases separated the two germline ends. This CDR3 is built from 13 residues. In germline, CDR1 is SGHDT, CDR2 YYEEEE. Written as DNA, the CDR3 is TGTGCCAGCAGCTTCGGCACCGGAGAGACCCAGTACTTC. It specifies CASSFGTGETQYF.

Note on this clonotype: A much larger clonotype is one base distant, so this may be a read error. DNA of the CDR3: TGTGCCACCAGTGTAGGAACGGCAGGCACTGAAGCTTTCTTT. Encoded protein: CATSVGTAGTEAFF. This rearrangement joins TRBV24-1 to TRBJ1-1; D is unclear. The germline V and J ends were trimmed by 5 bases and 4 bases, with 13 bases remaining between them. CDR1 KGHDR and CDR2 SFDVKD come from the germline V gene. The CDR3 loop spans 14 amino acids.

In this sample, this clonotype turned up many times. The V and J genes are TRBV29-1 and TRBJ1-1; tentatively, D is TRBD1 (6 bases). The V end was cut by 1 base, the J end by 4 bases, with 10 bases between. CDR3 length equals 13 residues. Germline CDR1 is SQVTM and CDR2 is ANQGSEA. CDR3 in DNA: TGCAGCGTTGAAGGGAAGGGGGGCACTGAAGCTTTCTTT. Translated, it gives CSVEGKGGTEAFF.

As concerns this clonotype: At one end the junction does not follow the germline gene, possibly because of a read error. This CDR3 is CASKPGQNYNERFF. The CDR3 coding sequence is TGTGCCAGCAAACCGGGACAGAATTACAATGAGCGGTTCTTC. The rearrangement joins TRBV6-1 to TRBJ2-1; 7 nucleotides match TRBD1. CDR1 MNHNS and CDR2 SASEGT come from the germline V gene. The CDR3 is made up of 14 amino acids.

As for this clonotype: This may stem from a read error, because a much larger clone lies one nucleotide away. The J gene is TRBJ2-1, the V gene TRBV20-1; D is unclear. Germline CDR1 reads DFQATT; CDR2 reads SNEGSKA (reference sequence). The CDR3 consists of 14 residues. V was clipped by 2 bases and J by 6 bases, with 14 bases between them. This CDR3 is CSARWDVTCNEQFF. CDR3 coding DNA: TGCAGTGCTAGATGGGATGTGACCTGCAATGAGCAGTTCTTC.

The chain is built from TRBV5-1 and TRBJ1-5, with 7 bases that match TRBD1. V was clipped by 0 bases and J by 3 bases; unmatched bases: 3. Germline values: CDR1 SGHRS, CDR2 YFSETQ. This CDR3 region has 15 residues. The CDR3 region is CASSLGDSSNQPQHF. The CDR3 nucleotides read TGCGCCAGCAGCTTGGGGGACAGCTCCAATCAGCCCCAGCATTTT.

For this clonotype: A much more abundant neighbour one base away suggests this may be a read error. The genes are TRBV2 and TRBJ2-1; 8 bases agree with TRBD2. This CDR3 has 11 amino acids. Germline CDR1 SNHLY, CDR2 FYNNEI. Here the CDR3 DNA reads TGTGTCAGCAGGCTAACTAGCGGGCAGTTCTTC. It encodes CVSRLTSGQFF.

This clonotype has at least ten counts. V usage is TRBV5-1 and J usage is TRBJ1-1; tentatively, D is TRBD1 (6 bases). This CDR3 is 14 amino acids long. With 4 bases removed from V and 2 bases from J, the gap between germline ends came to 12 bases. The germline CDR1 and CDR2 sequences are SGHRS and YFSETQ. The DNA for the CDR3 is TGCGCCAGCAGCCAACCGGGGGGCAACACTGAAGCTTTCTTT. Protein sequence: CASSQPGGNTEAFF.

Many counts were recorded for this clonotype. The chain combines TRBV28 with TRBJ2-7; D not certain. Germline CDR1 reads MDHEN; CDR2 reads SYDVKM. The CDR3 has 13 amino acids. Trimming removed 8 bases at V and 7 bases at J, with 18 bases between. The DNA for the CDR3 is TGTGCCAGCCACGAGCACAGCAGGTGGGAGCAGTACTTC. It yields the protein CASHEHSRWEQYF.

The rearrangement links TRBV6-2 or TRBV6-3 to TRBJ2-1; 16 bases match TRBD2. In germline, CDR1 is MNHEY, CDR2 SVGEGT. The J segment lost 3 bases and the V segment lost 5 bases, leaving 4 bases of the junction unmatched. The CDR3 sequence is 17 residues long. The CDR3 DNA follows: TGTGCCAGCAGTATTGGGACTAGCGGGAGGGTCTACAATGAGCAGTTCTTC. Translation gives CASSIGTSGRVYNEQFF.

V gene TRBV12-3 or TRBV12-4 combines with J gene TRBJ2-4; perhaps TRBD2 as D (6 bases). The CDR3 totals 15 residues. V gave up 5 bases and J gave up 8 bases, with 19 bases separating them. DNA for the CDR3: TGTGCCAGCAGTCTCGGTGGGACTCAAACCTACATTCAGTACTTC. Protein sequence: CASSLGGTQTYIQYF.

This clonotype was seen ten or more times. This chain joins TRBV6-1 and TRBJ1-1; D perhaps matches TRBD1 (6 bases). Germline assignment: CDR1 MNHNS and CDR2 SASEGT. The V end was cut by 3 bases, the J end by 5 bases, with 13 bases between. The CDR3 length is 14 residues. The CDR3 nucleotides are TGTGCCAGCAGTGATTTAGGGGGGGGGACTGAAGCTTTCTTT. Translation: CASSDLGGGTEAFF.

The chain carries TRBV6-1 and TRBJ1-2; a possible D gene is TRBD1 (6 bases). The CDR3 covers 13 residues. V lost 11 bases to trimming and J lost 2 bases, with 15 bases between them. Germline lookup yields CDR1 MNHNS and CDR2 SASEGT. The CDR3 sequence is CAAGNTGNYGYTF. The DNA of the CDR3 is TGTGCCGCAGGCAACACAGGGAACTATGGCTACACCTTC.

This clonotype was seen repeatedly, ten times or more. The chain joins TRBV5-1 to TRBJ2-7; 11 positions match TRBD1. Germline V lookup: CDR1 SGHRS, CDR2 YFSETQ. This CDR3 is built from 15 residues. The V segment lost 2 bases and the J segment 4 bases; nucleotides outside the gene matches: 5. CDR3 loop: CASSLGTGGWYEQYF. CDR3 DNA sequence: TGCGCCAGCAGCTTAGGGACAGGGGGATGGTACGAGCAGTACTTC.

V gene TRBV19 combines with J gene TRBJ2-1; TRBD2 aligns across 8 bases. Germline loops: CDR1 LNHDA, CDR2 SQIVND (reference sequence). The CDR3 has 15 amino acids. With 7 bases clipped from V and 2 bases from J, the junction kept 7 bases outside the gene matches. CDR3 sequence: CASTTGGAAYNEQFF. The DNA of the CDR3 is TGTGCCAGTACCACCGGGGGGGCAGCCTACAATGAGCAGTTCTTC.

This clonotype was recorded a few times. The J gene is TRBJ1-5, the V gene TRBV7-2, with a possible D match to TRBD1 (5 bases). Germline assignment: CDR1 SGHTA and CDR2 FQGNSA. Deletions cut 4 bases from V and 5 bases from J, with 9 bases between. The CDR3 is made up of 13 amino acids. This CDR3 reads CASSSGYYQPQHF. The DNA of the CDR3 is TGTGCCAGCAGCTCAGGGTACTATCAGCCCCAGCATTTT.

This clonotype was observed a few times. The chain is built from TRBV5-6 and TRBJ1-3; 9 bases align to TRBD1. The V and J ends lost 0 bases and 0 bases, in that order; junction bases with no gene match: 16. CDR3 length: 21 residues. Germline V gives CDR1 SGHDT, CDR2 YYEEEE. CDR3 nucleotide sequence: TGTGCCAGCAGCTTGGAGTTTTCGGACAGGGGTCACCGCGACTCTGGAAACACCATATATTTT. Protein product: CASSLEFSDRGHRDSGNTIYF.

This clonotype was seen only a few times. The rearrangement joins TRBV6-2 or TRBV6-3 to TRBJ1-6; D gene unclear. The CDR3 loop spans 15 amino acids. Trimming removed 10 bases at V and 0 bases at J, with 13 bases between. Germline V lookup: CDR1 MNHEY, CDR2 SVGEGT. CDR3 in amino acids: CATAPGNSYNSPLHF. The CDR3 DNA reads TGTGCCACCGCTCCCGGGAACTCCTATAATTCACCCCTCCACTTT.

The rearrangement links TRBV7-9 to TRBJ1-6; no clear D gene. Germline CDR1 SEHNR, CDR2 FQNEAQ (reference sequence). The CDR3 contains 14 residues. V shed 1 base and J shed 8 bases, with 9 bases lying between them. The CDR3 sequence: CASSLVQLDSPLHF. Written as DNA, the CDR3 is TGTGCCAGCAGCTTAGTGCAGCTTGATTCACCCCTCCACTTT.

This clonotype was seen at least ten times. This rearrangement joins TRBV6-1 to TRBJ1-1; D gene uncertain. The CDR3 totals 14 residues. CDR1 is MNHNS and CDR2 is SASEGT in the germline V gene. V was clipped by 7 bases and J by 1 base, with 13 bases between them. CDR3 sequence reads: CASNGQRANTEAFF. The CDR3 DNA follows: TGTGCCAGCAATGGCCAGAGGGCGAACACTGAAGCTTTCTTT.

The chain joins TRBV19 to TRBJ2-7; no firm D call. The CDR3 is 14 amino acids. CDR1 is LNHDA, CDR2 SQIVND, per germline (reference sequence). The V end was cut by 4 bases, the J end by 2 bases, with 12 bases between. The CDR3 nucleotides read TGTGCCAGTAGTAGTTCGGGTATAACCTACGAGCAGTACTTC. It codes for CASSSSGITYEQYF. Based on the CDR3 plus reference TRBV19 and TRBJ2-7, the full variable domain is DGGITQSPKYLFRKEGQNVTLSCEQNLNHDAMYWYRQDPGQGLRLIYYSQIVNDFQKGDIAEGYSVSREKKESFPLTVTSAQKNPTAFYLCASSSSGITYEQYFGPGTRLTVT.

There are many counts of this clonotype. V usage is TRBV27 and J usage is TRBJ2-3, with D possibly TRBD1 on 5 matching bases. Germline V gene data show CDR1 as MNHEY and CDR2 as SMNVEV (reference sequence). CDR3 length: 13 amino acids. The germline V and J ends were trimmed by 7 bases and 4 bases, with 12 bases remaining between them. The DNA of the CDR3 is TGTGCCAGCAATTTCCTAGGGGCAGATACGCAGTATTTT. This gives the protein CASNFLGADTQYF.

This clonotype showed up just a few times. The chain recombines TRBV20-1 with TRBJ1-4; no clear D. The CDR3 totals 11 residues. V was cut by 2 bases and J by 4 bases, with 2 bases left in between. Germline CDR1 DFQATT, CDR2 SNEGSKA (reference sequence). In nucleotides, the CDR3 is TGCAGTGCTAGACTTAATGAAAAACTGTTTTTT. As protein: CSARLNEKLFF.

At least ten counts were recorded for this clonotype. The chain has TRBV12-3 or TRBV12-4 and TRBJ2-1, with no clear D. V lost 6 bases to trimming and J lost 9 bases, with 9 bases between them. The CDR3 runs to 11 residues. The CDR3 here is CASRIKGEQFF. In DNA form, the CDR3 reads TGTGCCAGCAGAATAAAGGGTGAGCAGTTCTTC.

The chain has TRBV19 and TRBJ1-6; D is perhaps TRBD1 (6 bases). Germline V gene lookup returns CDR1 LNHDA and CDR2 SQIVND (reference sequence). The CDR3 has 13 amino acids. V lost 4 bases to trimming and J lost 10 bases, with 11 bases between them. The CDR3: CASSKLGGSPLHF. CDR3 nucleotides: TGTGCCAGTAGTAAGTTGGGGGGCTCACCCCTCCACTTT.

In the case of this clonotype: This sequence may be a read error, since a much larger clone differs from it by one base. This sequence joins TRBV6-1 and TRBJ2-1; 7 bases agree with TRBD1. V was clipped by 6 bases and J by 10 bases; unmatched bases: 12. The germline gives CDR1 MNHNS, CDR2 SASEGT. The length of the CDR3 is 14 residues. CDR3 in amino acids: CASSPRQGKSEQFF. DNA for the CDR3: TGTGCCAGCAGCCCAAGACAGGGAAAGAGCGAGCAGTTCTTC.

The rearrangement links TRBV9 to TRBJ1-3; 7 nucleotides line up with TRBD1. Germline loops: CDR1 SGDLS, CDR2 YYNGEE. V dropped 4 bases and J dropped 2; count of bases not matched to a gene: 6. The CDR3 totals 15 residues. The CDR3 DNA reads as TGTGCCAGCAGCTTGGGGCAGGGGGCTGGAAACACCATATATTTT. Protein: CASSLGQGAGNTIYF. The full variable domain, rest sourced from reference TRBV9 and TRBJ1-3, is DSGVTQTPKHLITATGQRVTLRCSPRSGDLSVYWYQQSLDQGLQFLIQYYNGEERAKGNILERFSAQQFPDLHSELNLSSLELGDSALYFCASSLGQGAGNTIYFGEGSWLTVV.

The chain employs TRBV2 and TRBJ1-1, with D perhaps TRBD1 (6 bases). CDR1 and CDR2 (germline): SNHLY, FYNNEI. The CDR3 totals 12 residues. CDR3 protein: CASGGAWTEAFF. The CDR3 coding sequence is TGTGCTTCTGGGGGGGCCTGGACTGAAGCTTTCTTT. Together with reference TRBV2 and TRBJ1-1, the CDR3 gives the full variable domain: EPEVTQTPSHQVTQMGQEVILRCVPISNHLYFYWYRQILGQKVEFLVSFYNNEISEKSEIFDDQFSVERPDGSNFTLKIRSTKLEDSAMYFCASGGAWTEAFFGQGTRLTVV.

The genes are TRBV2 and TRBJ2-5, with TRBD1 matching over 10 bases. V trimming: 5 bases; J trimming: 5 bases; junction bases outside the gene matches: 8. This CDR3 spans 15 amino acids. The germline V gene encodes CDR1 SNHLY and CDR2 FYNNEI. The CDR3 nucleotides are TGTGCCAGCAGTCCGTCGACAGGGGGCGGTGAGACCCAGTACTTC. This encodes CASSPSTGGGETQYF.

This clonotype showed up many times. This chain links TRBV11-2 with TRBJ1-6; 7 bases line up with TRBD1. The V gene end was trimmed by 1 base and the J gene end by 7 bases; junction bases not matched to a gene: 4. The germline V gene encodes CDR1 SGHAT and CDR2 FQNNGV. This CDR3 spans 15 amino acids. This CDR3 is CASSLAGGLNSPLHF. CDR3 sequence (DNA): TGTGCCAGCAGCTTAGCAGGGGGGCTGAATTCACCCCTCCACTTT.